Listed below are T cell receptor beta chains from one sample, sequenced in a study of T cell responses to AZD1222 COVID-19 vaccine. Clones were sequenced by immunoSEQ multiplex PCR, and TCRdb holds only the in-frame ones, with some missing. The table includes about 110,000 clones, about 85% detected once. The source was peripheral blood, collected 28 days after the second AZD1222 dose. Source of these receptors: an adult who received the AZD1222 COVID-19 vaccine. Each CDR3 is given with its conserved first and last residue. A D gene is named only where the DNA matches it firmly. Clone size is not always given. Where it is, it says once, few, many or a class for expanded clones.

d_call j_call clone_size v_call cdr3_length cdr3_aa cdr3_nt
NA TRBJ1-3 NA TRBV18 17 CASSPPAALISGNTIYF TGTGCCAGCTCACCACCGGCGGCCCTGATCTCTGGAAACACCATATATTTT
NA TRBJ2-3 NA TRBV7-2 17 CASSLAGLAGLGDTQYF TGTGCCAGCAGCTTAGCCGGCCTAGCCGGCTTGGGAGATACGCAGTATTTT
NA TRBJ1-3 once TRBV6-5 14 CASKKDRLGNTIYF TGTGCCAGCAAGAAAGACAGGCTTGGAAACACCATATATTTT
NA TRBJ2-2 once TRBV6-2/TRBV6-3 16 CASTPGGEPGTGELFF TGTGCCAGCACCCCCGGCGGAGAACCGGGGACCGGGGAGCTGTTTTTT
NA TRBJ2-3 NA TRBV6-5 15 CASGRGTVSTDTQYF TGTGCCAGTGGCCGGGGGACCGTCAGCACAGATACGCAGTATTTT
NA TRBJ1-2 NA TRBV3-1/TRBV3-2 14 CASSQDVQGRGYTF TGTGCCAGCAGCCAAGACGTACAGGGACGCGGCTACACCTTC
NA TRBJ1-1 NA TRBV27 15 CASRVPAGLDTEAFF TGTGCCAGCAGGGTTCCAGCAGGGCTGGACACTGAAGCTTTCTTT
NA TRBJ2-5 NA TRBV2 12 CASSDTGETQYF TGTGCCAGCAGTGATACGGGGGAGACCCAGTACTTC
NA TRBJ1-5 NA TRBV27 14 CASSLRGSYQPQHF TGTGCCAGCAGTTTACGAGGCAGTTATCAGCCCCAGCATTTT
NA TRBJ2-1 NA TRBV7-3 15 CASSFWGVSYNEQFF TGTGCCAGCAGCTTCTGGGGGGTATCCTACAATGAGCAGTTCTTC
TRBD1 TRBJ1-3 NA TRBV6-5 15 CASSRDRGPGNTIYF TGTGCCAGCAGTAGGGACAGGGGGCCTGGAAACACCATATATTTT
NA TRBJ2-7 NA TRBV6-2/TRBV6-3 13 CASSYVGGYEQYF TGTGCCAGCAGTTACGTCGGCGGCTACGAGCAGTACTTC
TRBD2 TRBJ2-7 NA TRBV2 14 CASSEKLAGYEQYF TGTGCCAGCAGTGAAAAACTAGCGGGGTACGAGCAGTACTTC
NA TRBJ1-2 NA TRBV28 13 CASSFGFAGGYTF TGTGCCAGCAGTTTCGGTTTCGCGGGTGGCTACACCTTC
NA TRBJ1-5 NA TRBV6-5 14 CASSYQGPYQPQHF TGTGCCAGCAGTTACCAAGGCCCCTATCAGCCCCAGCATTTT
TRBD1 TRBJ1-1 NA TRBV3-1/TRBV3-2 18 CASSHVGQGRNMNTEAFF TGTGCCAGCAGCCATGTGGGACAGGGGAGGAATATGAACACTGAAGCTTTCTTT
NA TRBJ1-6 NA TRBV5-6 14 CASSLAAGVGPLHF TGTGCCAGCAGCTTGGCCGCAGGGGTCGGTCCCCTCCACTTT